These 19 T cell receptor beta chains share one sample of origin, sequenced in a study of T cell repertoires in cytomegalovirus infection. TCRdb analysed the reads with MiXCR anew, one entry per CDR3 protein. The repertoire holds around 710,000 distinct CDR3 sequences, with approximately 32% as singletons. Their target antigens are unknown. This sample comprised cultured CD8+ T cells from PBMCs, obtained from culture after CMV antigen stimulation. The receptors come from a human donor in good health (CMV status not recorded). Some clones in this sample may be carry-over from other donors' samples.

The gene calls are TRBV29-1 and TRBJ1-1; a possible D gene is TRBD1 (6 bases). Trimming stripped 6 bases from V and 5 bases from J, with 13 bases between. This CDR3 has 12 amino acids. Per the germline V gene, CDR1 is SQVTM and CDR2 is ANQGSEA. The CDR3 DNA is TGCAGCGTCCCACAGGGAGGGACTGAAGCTTTCTTT. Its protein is CSVPQGGTEAFF.

Here the CDR3 DNA reads TGCAGCGTTCTCGGGACAGGACGGAACACCGGGGAGCTGTTTTTT. This codes for CSVLGTGRNTGELFF. This chain uses TRBV29-1 with TRBJ2-2; 8 positions agree with TRBD1. From germline, CDR1 is SQVTM and CDR2 ANQGSEA. Trimming at V came to 5 bases and at J to 1 base, leaving 6 bases not matched to a gene. This CDR3 contains 15 residues.

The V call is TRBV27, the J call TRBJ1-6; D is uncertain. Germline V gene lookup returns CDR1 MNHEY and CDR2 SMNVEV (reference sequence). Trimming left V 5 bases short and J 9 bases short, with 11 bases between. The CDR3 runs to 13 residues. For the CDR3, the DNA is TGTGCCAGCAGTCCCTCAGGAGTTTCACCCCTCCACTTT. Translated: CASSPSGVSPLHF.

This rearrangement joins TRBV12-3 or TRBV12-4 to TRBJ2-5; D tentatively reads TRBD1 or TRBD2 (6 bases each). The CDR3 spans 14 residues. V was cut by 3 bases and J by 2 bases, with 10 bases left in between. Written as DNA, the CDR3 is TGTGCCAGCAGTTTGACGGGGGCACAAGAGACCCAGTACTTC. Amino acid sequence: CASSLTGAQETQYF.

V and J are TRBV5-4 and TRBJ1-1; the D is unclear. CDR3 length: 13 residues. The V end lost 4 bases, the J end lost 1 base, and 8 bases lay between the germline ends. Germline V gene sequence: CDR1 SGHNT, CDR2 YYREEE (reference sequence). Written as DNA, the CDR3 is TGTGCCAGCAGCCAGCCGCCGAACACTGAAGCTTTCTTT. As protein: CASSQPPNTEAFF.

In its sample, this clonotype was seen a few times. The CDR3 sequence: CASSPGVNTMNTEAFF. The CDR3 DNA reads as TGCGCCAGCAGCCCCGGAGTCAACACCATGAACACTGAAGCTTTCTTT. This rearrangement joins TRBV5-1 to TRBJ1-1; D is ambiguous. V lost 4 bases to trimming and J lost 0 bases, with 16 bases between them. Per the germline V gene, CDR1 is SGHRS and CDR2 is YFSETQ. The CDR3 consists of 16 residues. Drawing the rest from reference TRBV5-1 and TRBJ1-1, the complete variable domain is KAGVTQTPRYLIKTRGQQVTLSCSPISGHRSVSWYQQTPGQGLQFLFEYFSETQRNKGNFPGRFSGRQFSNSRSEMNVSTLELGDSALYLCASSPGVNTMNTEAFFGQGTRLTVV.

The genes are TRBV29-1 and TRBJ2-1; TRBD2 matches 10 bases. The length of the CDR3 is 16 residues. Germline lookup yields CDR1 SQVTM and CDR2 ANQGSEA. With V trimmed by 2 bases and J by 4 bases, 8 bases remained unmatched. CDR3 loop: CSVERVAGGYYNEQFF. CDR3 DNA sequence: TGCAGCGTTGAAAGGGTAGCGGGGGGTTATTACAATGAGCAGTTCTTC.

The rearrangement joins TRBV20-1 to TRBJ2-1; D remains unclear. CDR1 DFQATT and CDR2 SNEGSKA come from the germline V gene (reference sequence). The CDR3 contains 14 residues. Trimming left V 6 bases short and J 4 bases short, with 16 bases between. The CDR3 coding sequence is TGCAGTGCCCCGATACTCTCCCTTTACAATGAGCAGTTCTTC. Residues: CSAPILSLYNEQFF.

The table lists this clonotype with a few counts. This chain's CDR3 is CASGPPSLDEAFF. In DNA, the CDR3 is TGTGCTAGTGGTCCACCTAGCCTCGATGAAGCTTTCTTT. The chain is built from TRBV12-5 and TRBJ1-1, with D hard to call. V was pared by 5 bases and J by 7 bases, with 14 bases between. Germline CDR1 LGHNT, CDR2 FRNRAP. The CDR3 extends over 13 amino acids.

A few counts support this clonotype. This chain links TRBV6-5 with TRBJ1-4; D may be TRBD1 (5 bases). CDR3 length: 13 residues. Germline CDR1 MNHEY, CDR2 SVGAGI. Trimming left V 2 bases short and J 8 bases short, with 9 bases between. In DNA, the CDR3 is TGTGCCAGCAGTTACAGAGGGGACGAAAAACTGTTTTTT. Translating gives CASSYRGDEKLFF.

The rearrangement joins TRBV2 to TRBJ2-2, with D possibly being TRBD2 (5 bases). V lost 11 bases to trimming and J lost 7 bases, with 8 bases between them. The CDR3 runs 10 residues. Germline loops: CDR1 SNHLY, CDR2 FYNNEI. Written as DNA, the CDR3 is TGTGCCTCCGGGGTCGGGGAGCTGTTTTTT. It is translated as CASGVGELFF.

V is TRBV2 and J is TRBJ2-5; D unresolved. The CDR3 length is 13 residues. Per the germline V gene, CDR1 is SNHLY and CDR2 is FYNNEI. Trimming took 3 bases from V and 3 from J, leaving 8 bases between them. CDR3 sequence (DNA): TGTGCCAGCAGTGACAAAACTAAAGAGACCCAGTACTTC. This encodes CASSDKTKETQYF.

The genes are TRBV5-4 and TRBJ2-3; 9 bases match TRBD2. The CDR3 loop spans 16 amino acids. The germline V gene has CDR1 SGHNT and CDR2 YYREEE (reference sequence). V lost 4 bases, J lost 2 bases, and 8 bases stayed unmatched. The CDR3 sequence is CASSILAGPVTDTQYF. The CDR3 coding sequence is TGTGCCAGCAGCATCCTAGCGGGGCCCGTCACAGATACGCAGTATTTT.

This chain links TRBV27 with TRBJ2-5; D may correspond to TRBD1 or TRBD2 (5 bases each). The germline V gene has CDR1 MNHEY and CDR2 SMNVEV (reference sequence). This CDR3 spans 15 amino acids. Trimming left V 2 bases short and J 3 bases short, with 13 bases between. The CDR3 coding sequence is TGTGCCAGCAGTTTAGGCCCCGGGGCAGAAGAGACCCAGTACTTC. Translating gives CASSLGPGAEETQYF.

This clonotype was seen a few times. The CDR3 here is CASSRGTGGGEKLFF. Written as DNA, the CDR3 is TGTGCCAGCAGCCGAGGGACAGGGGGCGGTGAAAAACTGTTTTTT. The V gene is TRBV11-2, the J gene TRBJ1-4, with 12 bases matching TRBD1. Trimming at V came to 5 bases and at J to 7 bases, leaving 5 bases not matched to a gene. Germline V gene data show CDR1 as SGHAT and CDR2 as FQNNGV. There are 15 residues in the CDR3.

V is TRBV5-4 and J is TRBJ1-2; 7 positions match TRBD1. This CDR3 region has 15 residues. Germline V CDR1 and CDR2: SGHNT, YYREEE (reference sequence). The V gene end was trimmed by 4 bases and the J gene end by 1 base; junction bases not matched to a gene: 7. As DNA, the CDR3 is TGTGCCAGCAGCCCGCCCGGGACAGTTAACTATGGCTACACCTTC. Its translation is CASSPPGTVNYGYTF.

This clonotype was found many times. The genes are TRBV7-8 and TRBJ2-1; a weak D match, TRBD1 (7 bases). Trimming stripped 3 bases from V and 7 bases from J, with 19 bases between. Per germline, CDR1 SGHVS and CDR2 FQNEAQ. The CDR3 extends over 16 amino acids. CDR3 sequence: CASSFWEETGSNEQFF. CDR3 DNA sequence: TGTGCCAGCAGCTTTTGGGAGGAGACAGGGTCGAATGAGCAGTTCTTC.

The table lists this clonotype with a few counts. As DNA, the CDR3 is TGTGCCAGCAGTTACTCGAGGGCCCAGGACTCTGGGGCCAACGTCCTGACTTTC. Residues: CASSYSRAQDSGANVLTF. The rearrangement joins TRBV6-2 or TRBV6-3 to TRBJ2-6; D is perhaps TRBD2 (5 bases). With 0 bases removed from V and 0 bases from J, the gap between germline ends came to 12 bases. The germline CDR1 and CDR2 sequences are MNHEY and SVGEGT. The CDR3 totals 18 residues.

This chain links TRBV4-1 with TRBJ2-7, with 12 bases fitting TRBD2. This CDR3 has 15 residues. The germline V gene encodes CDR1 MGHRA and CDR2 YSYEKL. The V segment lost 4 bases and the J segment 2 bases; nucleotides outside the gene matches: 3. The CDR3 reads CASSPTSGGPYEQYF. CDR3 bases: TGCGCCAGCAGCCCGACTAGCGGGGGACCCTACGAGCAGTACTTC.